This T cell receptor beta chain emerged from a study of T cell responses to AZD1222 COVID-19 vaccine. In the study overall: It was second doses at about 4 or about 12 weeks that were pooled. Study results and caveats: Regions 160-218 and 743-854 dominated among vaccine-associated CD4 TCRs spanning spike. Recipients of AZD1222 seropositive at baseline numbered only 6 or 7. Donors skewed white British and female; clonal diversity was possibly underestimated.

Looked up from germline, CDR1 is SQVTM and CDR2 is ANQGSEA. Trimming left V 4 bases short and J 1 base short, with 16 bases between. This CDR3 is 16 amino acids long. The repertoire was sequenced with immunoSEQ multiplex PCR; TCRdb's copy has only in-frame clones and lacks some. Among roughly 120,000 clones listed, around 85% were seen once. As for this clone: Its antigen is not known.

This TCR derives from an adult in good health. The V and J genes are TRBV29-1 and TRBJ1-4; D remains unclear. This specimen was peripheral blood, taken on day 0 of AZD1222 vaccination. The CDR3 DNA sequence: TGCAGCGTTGTACTACCGGGAGGTGGAACTAATGAAAAACTGTTTTTT. This translates into CSVVLPGGGTNEKLFF.